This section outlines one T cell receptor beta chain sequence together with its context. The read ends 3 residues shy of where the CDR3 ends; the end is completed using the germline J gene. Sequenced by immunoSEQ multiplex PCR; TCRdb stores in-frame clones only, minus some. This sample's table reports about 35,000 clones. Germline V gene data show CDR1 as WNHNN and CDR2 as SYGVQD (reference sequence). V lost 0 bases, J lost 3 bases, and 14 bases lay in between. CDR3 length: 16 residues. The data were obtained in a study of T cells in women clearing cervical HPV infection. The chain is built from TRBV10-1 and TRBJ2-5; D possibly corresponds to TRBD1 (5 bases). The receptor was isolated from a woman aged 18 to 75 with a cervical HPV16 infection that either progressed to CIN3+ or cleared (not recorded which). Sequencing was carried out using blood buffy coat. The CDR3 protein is CASSESSGRTKETQYF. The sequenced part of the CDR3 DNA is TGCGCCAGCAGTGAGTCGAGTGGCAGGACAAAAGAGACC.